This TCR beta chain was sequenced during a study of blood T cell repertoires in COVID-19 (TCRdb year 2020). About the investigation overall: Samples covering the acute and convalescent phases of COVID-19 were provided by collaborators in the United States, Italy and Spain. The prospective study material was composed of cDNA or gDNA derived from T cells, B-cell-depleted T cells, or PBMCs. Deeply sampled blood TCRbeta repertoires from subjects exposed to, actively infected with, or recovered from COVID-19 were included in the dataset. The repertoires were released in a freely available public database intended as a resource for research on the immune response to SARS-CoV-2. The samples were drawn from the first 160 participants of the ongoing ImmuneRACE study and from 1,254 subjects provided by 6 global collaborators. A de-identified subject ID, COVID-19 status, age in years and sex were almost always included in the sample metadata. Where available, HLA class I and class II types were taken from metadata supplied by the sample provider and were not determined by assay-based typing. What the study reported, not specific to this receptor: The quantity of clinical and demographic metadata differed by source and by participant and was supplied without curation.

The immunoSEQ Assay, a bias-controlled multiplex PCR, was used to amplify TCRbeta CDR3 regions from genomic DNA. The authors' analysis ran thus. Within the assay, amplification of reference gene primers was used to estimate how many nucleated cells each sample contained. To quantify the absolute abundance of each unique TCRbeta CDR3 rearrangement, sequence reads were collapsed and filtered. For each sample, productive Simpson clonality was calculated by taking the square root of Simpson's diversity index across productive rearrangements. What TCRdb holds here is the immuneACCESS table cut down to in-frame rearrangements. Part of the clones is not present; checked against another copy, under half of the missing clones reflect an unresolved V gene, and the others are unexplained. V and J calls and clone size are given by that table; D and trimming were obtained from the DNA. The sample table lists some 250,000 clones, around 89% of them with a count of one. The ten largest make up under 9.5% of the sample.

Compared with germline, V lacks 3 bases and J lacks 2 bases; bases without a gene match: 4. CDR1 and CDR2, per the germline V gene, are SGHTA and FQGNSA. Including cysteine and phenylalanine, the CDR3 has 15 amino acids. Only CDR3 DNA is held: 45 bases, read in frame from base 1. As regards this clone: The antigen it binds to is not known. No qualities accompany the bases; no much larger clone lies one base away.

Participants in the prospective study were aged about 18 to 95 years, lived in 24 United States geographic areas, and enrolled through a virtual design. To assign participants to cohorts, the prospective study relied on clinical history that participants themselves reported in a screening survey and a study questionnaire. Recovered participants in ImmuneRACE Cohort 3 were defined as having two consecutive negative NP/OP PCR tests, clearance from a healthcare professional, or resolution of symptoms. In the prospective study, whole blood, serum and a nasopharyngeal or oropharyngeal swab were collected from each participant by mobile phlebotomists. Prospective study participants could optionally give additional blood draws and questionnaires over an approximately 2-month period. Before DNA extraction, blood samples from the prospective study were shipped at room temperature or frozen.

The sequencing input was PBMCs or T cells enriched from blood (not recorded which). The rearranged segments are TRBV7-2 and TRBJ2-7; 10 nucleotides in the junction match TRBD1. The TCR was taken from a middle-aged man who had recovered from COVID-19. The nucleotide sequence reads TGTGCCAGCAGCTTGAGACAGGGGGCGGCCTACGAGCAGTACTTC. It translates to CASSLRQGAAYEQYF.